These 14 T cell receptor beta chains share one sample of origin, sequenced in a study of blood T cell repertoires in COVID-19. Measured with immunoSEQ multiplex PCR; TCRdb has only the in-frame clones, and not every one. Among roughly 380,000 clones listed, roughly 86% were seen once. The source material was PBMCs or T cells enriched from blood (not recorded which). All receptors come from a woman aged 30 to 39 who had been exposed to COVID-19.

The chain uses TRBV14 and TRBJ1-3; D gene ambiguous. Trimming cost V 3 bases and J 0 bases, with 6 bases left between them. This CDR3 contains 14 residues. Per the germline V gene, CDR1 is SGHDN and CDR2 is FVKESK. CDR3 amino acids: CASSQTLSGNTIYF. In DNA, the CDR3 is TGTGCCAGCAGCCAGACACTCTCTGGAAACACCATATATTTT. The full variable domain, rest sourced from reference TRBV14 and TRBJ1-3, is EAGVTQFPSHSVIEKGQTVTLRCDPISGHDNLYWYRRVMGKEIKFLLHFVKESKQDESGMPNNRFLAERTGGTYSTLKVQPAELEDSGVYFCASSQTLSGNTIYFGEGSWLTVV.

The chain employs TRBV19 and TRBJ2-1, with TRBD2 identical over 11 bases. This CDR3 is 15 amino acids long. CDR1 is LNHDA, CDR2 SQIVND, per germline (reference sequence). The trim removed 7 bases at V and 4 bases at J, leaving 6 bases unmatched. This chain's CDR3 is CASTPLAGVYNEQFF. CDR3 in DNA: TGTGCCAGTACCCCACTAGCGGGAGTTTACAATGAGCAGTTCTTC.

This clone was seen only once. The chain is built from TRBV9 and TRBJ2-5; D is uncertain. Germline V gives CDR1 SGDLS, CDR2 YYNGEE. The V end was cut by 3 bases, the J end by 2 bases, with 14 bases between. CDR3 length: 15 amino acids. CDR3 in DNA: TGTGCCAGCAGCGCGGGTAGGAGTGGGCAAGAGACCCAGTACTTC. This gives the protein CASSAGRSGQETQYF.

The rearrangement joins TRBV19 to TRBJ1-5; TRBD1 matches 7 bases. Germline V gene data show CDR1 as LNHDA and CDR2 as SQIVND (reference sequence). V shed 5 bases, J shed 6 bases, and the junction held 10 bases outside the gene matches. The CDR3 spans 15 residues. The CDR3 is CASSPIGTVVQPQHF. As DNA, the CDR3 is TGTGCCAGTAGTCCCATCGGGACAGTAGTTCAGCCCCAGCATTTT. Full variable domain (outside the CDR3, taken from reference TRBV19 and TRBJ1-5): DGGITQSPKYLFRKEGQNVTLSCEQNLNHDAMYWYRQDPGQGLRLIYYSQIVNDFQKGDIAEGYSVSREKKESFPLTVTSAQKNPTAFYLCASSPIGTVVQPQHFGDGTRLSIL.

About this clone itself: The junction departs from the called germline gene at one end, perhaps through a read error. The V gene is TRBV20-1, the J gene TRBJ1-2; 10 positions match TRBD1. The CDR3 is 13 amino acids. Germline V gives CDR1 DFQATT, CDR2 SNEGSKA (reference sequence). CDR3 coding DNA: TGCAGTGCTAGTGCCCCGGGACAGGGGACTGGGGCCTTC. Its protein product is CSASAPGQGTGAF.

The V call is TRBV6-4, the J call TRBJ1-6; D not resolved. Germline CDR1 is MRHNA and CDR2 is SNTAGT. CDR3 length: 14 amino acids. The V gene lost 6 bases and the J gene lost 6 bases, with 12 bases spanning the gap. CDR3 protein: CASSPLPFNSPLHF. The CDR3 nucleotides are TGTGCCAGCAGCCCCCTCCCCTTTAATTCACCCCTCCACTTT.

This clone was detected once. The genes are TRBV6-2 or TRBV6-3 and TRBJ2-2, with D possibly TRBD2 on 5 matching bases. This CDR3 has 15 residues. Between the trimmed V and J ends, which lost 0 bases and 7 bases, there was a span of 12 bases. Germline loops: CDR1 MNHEY, CDR2 SVGEGT. CDR3 DNA sequence: TGTGCCAGCAGTTACTCCCTAGAGGGCGGCGGGGAGCTGTTTTTT. It translates to CASSYSLEGGGELFF.

V gene TRBV19 combines with J gene TRBJ2-7, with TRBD1 matching 9 bases. Germline lookup yields CDR1 LNHDA and CDR2 SQIVND (reference sequence). This CDR3 spans 14 amino acids. V trimming: 6 bases; J trimming: 3 bases; junction bases outside the gene matches: 6. This chain's CDR3 is CASSQGTGSYEQYF. In nucleotides, the CDR3 is TGTGCCAGTAGCCAAGGGACAGGGAGCTACGAGCAGTACTTC.

The sample holds a few counts of this clone. V gene TRBV5-1 combines with J gene TRBJ2-1, with D possibly TRBD2 on 7 matching bases. CDR3 length equals 17 residues. V was cut by 7 bases and J by 5 bases, with 25 bases left in between. CDR1 and CDR2 from the germline V gene are SGHRS and YFSETQ. This chain's CDR3 is CASDGGSGGSGNNEQFF. CDR3 in DNA: TGCGCCAGCGATGGGGGCAGTGGCGGGAGCGGTAACAATGAGCAGTTCTTC.

The chain uses TRBV28 and TRBJ1-1; no reliable D call. Germline CDR1 reads MDHEN; CDR2 reads SYDVKM. The V and J ends lost 4 bases and 6 bases respectively, with 21 bases between them. This CDR3 is built from 16 residues. The CDR3 loop reads CASSYPPSGGGPEAFF. The CDR3 coding sequence is TGTGCCAGCAGTTACCCACCTAGCGGCGGCGGCCCTGAAGCTTTCTTT.

The V gene is TRBV11-1, the J gene TRBJ2-6; 7 nucleotides match TRBD1. CDR3 length: 15 amino acids. J was trimmed by 2 bases and V by 6 bases; bases with no gene match: 4. Germline CDR1 SGHAT, CDR2 FQDESV (reference sequence). CDR3 coding DNA: TGTGCCAGCAGACCAACAGGGGCTGGGGCCAACGTCCTGACTTTC. Translated, it gives CASRPTGAGANVLTF.

This rearrangement joins TRBV24-1 to TRBJ1-2, with a weak D call TRBD1 (6 bases). The CDR3 loop spans 14 amino acids. The V end lost 4 bases, the J end lost 3 bases, and 11 bases lay between the germline ends. From germline, CDR1 is KGHDR and CDR2 SFDVKD. The CDR3 reads CATSDRGRDYGYTF. The CDR3 nucleotides are TGTGCCACCAGTGACAGGGGAAGGGACTATGGCTACACCTTC.

The gene calls are TRBV7-9 and TRBJ2-5; D may be TRBD2 (6 bases). There are 19 residues in the CDR3. V lost 1 base, J lost 5 bases, and 26 bases lay in between. CDR1 is SEHNR, CDR2 FQNEAQ, per germline (reference sequence). The DNA for the CDR3 is TGTGCCAGCAGCTTAGTACGGATTGACTGGAGCGGAGGAGGGGAGACCCAGTACTTC. It is translated as CASSLVRIDWSGGGETQYF.

CDR3 amino acids: CATPRGSGNYGYTF. In DNA, the CDR3 is TGTGCCACCCCTCGGGGGTCGGGGAACTATGGCTACACCTTC. The chain uses TRBV28 and TRBJ1-2; tentative D call: TRBD1 (5 bases). Trimming shortened V by 10 bases and J by 2 bases, and 17 bases separated the two germline ends. CDR1 and CDR2 (germline): MDHEN, SYDVKM. There are 14 residues in the CDR3.